A single sample gave rise to the 32 T cell receptor beta chains below, sequenced in a study of blood T cell repertoires in COVID-19. Sequencing used immunoSEQ multiplex PCR; TCRdb keeps in-frame clones, though not all of them. The sample shows about 190,000 clones, just under 85% of them seen only once. Sequencing input: peripheral blood. The source of these receptors is a woman in her seventies with active or convalescent COVID-19.

J is TRBJ2-7 and V is TRBV7-9; 8 nucleotides line up with TRBD2. The CDR3 sequence is 16 residues long. From germline, CDR1 is SEHNR and CDR2 FQNEAQ (reference sequence). V was clipped by 5 bases and J by 0 bases; unmatched bases: 9. CDR3 in DNA: TGTGCCAGCAGCCCCCCGGGGGGGCACCGCTCCTACGAGCAGTACTTC. Protein product: CASSPPGGHRSYEQYF.

This clone was seen once. This chain links TRBV7-9 with TRBJ1-1, with D hard to call. The CDR3 has 10 amino acids. Trimming removed 8 bases from V and 4 bases from J, with 5 bases in between. The germline gives CDR1 SEHNR, CDR2 FQNEAQ (reference sequence). In nucleotides, the CDR3 is TGTGCCAGCGAGGGCACTGAAGCTTTCTTT. Translated, it gives CASEGTEAFF.

This chain links TRBV19 with TRBJ1-5, with TRBD1 matching over 9 bases. With V trimmed by 7 bases and J by 0 bases, 4 bases remained unmatched. Germline CDR1 reads LNHDA; CDR2 reads SQIVND (reference sequence). The CDR3 is made up of 15 amino acids. The CDR3 loop reads CASTGTGLSNQPQHF. CDR3 in DNA: TGTGCCAGTACGGGGACAGGGCTTAGCAATCAGCCCCAGCATTTT.

V usage is TRBV28 and J usage is TRBJ2-3, with 13 bases fitting TRBD2. Germline CDR1 and CDR2: MDHEN and SYDVKM. The CDR3 has 16 residues. The J segment lost 4 bases and the V segment lost 5 bases, leaving 6 bases of the junction unmatched. CDR3 sequence reads: CASSVGLAGAADTQYF. The CDR3 DNA reads as TGTGCCAGCAGTGTTGGACTAGCGGGAGCGGCAGATACGCAGTATTTT. Supplemented by reference TRBV28 and TRBJ2-3, the full variable domain reads DVKVTQSSRYLVKRTGEKVFLECVQDMDHENMFWYRQDPGLGLRLIYFSYDVKMKEKGDIPEGYSVSREKKERFSLILESASTNQTSMYLCASSVGLAGAADTQYFGPGTRLTVL.

This clone was recorded only once. The chain links TRBV6-5 to TRBJ1-5, with D perhaps matching TRBD1 (5 bases). V was shortened by 5 bases and J by 5 bases, with 13 bases between the two germline ends. Germline CDR1 reads MNHEY; CDR2 reads SVGAGI. The CDR3 contains 14 residues. The chain's CDR3 is CASSLNGAYQPQHF. The CDR3, as DNA: TGTGCCAGCAGTCTAAATGGGGCTTATCAGCCCCAGCATTTT.

CDR3 loop: CASGGLVGDTQYF. CDR3 DNA: TGTGCCAGTGGCGGACTTGTTGGAGATACGCAGTATTTT. V usage is TRBV19 and J usage is TRBJ2-3; possibly TRBD2 for D (5 bases). Germline CDR1 LNHDA, CDR2 SQIVND (reference sequence). Between the trimmed V and J ends, which lost 8 bases and 5 bases, there was a span of 14 bases. This CDR3 has 13 amino acids.

V and J are TRBV11-3 and TRBJ2-5; weak D call: TRBD2 (6 bases). Germline V lookup: CDR1 SGHNT, CDR2 YENEEA. CDR3 length: 14 residues. V gave up 4 bases and J gave up 2 bases, with 11 bases separating them. The CDR3 reads CASSSRDLQETQYF. The CDR3 DNA is TGTGCCAGCAGCTCCAGGGACTTACAAGAGACCCAGTACTTC.

J is TRBJ2-1 and V is TRBV18; the match to TRBD2 covers 7 bases. Germline V gene data show CDR1 as KGHSH and CDR2 as LQKENI. The CDR3 contains 14 residues. J gave up 5 bases and V 5 bases, and 6 bases lay outside the gene matches. The chain's CDR3 is CASSRDGRNNEQFF. Here the CDR3 DNA reads TGTGCCAGCTCAAGAGACGGGAGGAACAATGAGCAGTTCTTC.

The rearrangement joins TRBV11-3 to TRBJ2-1; the match to TRBD2 covers 10 bases. The germline V gene encodes CDR1 SGHNT and CDR2 YENEEA. V shed 2 bases and J 9 bases; nucleotides not matched to a gene: 7. This CDR3 contains 15 residues. The CDR3 nucleotides are TGTGCCAGCAGCTTAACCCTAGCGGGAGCCCGTGAGCAGTTCTTC. Amino acids: CASSLTLAGAREQFF.

This clone was picked up one time. This chain links TRBV29-1 with TRBJ2-5; 8 nucleotides line up with TRBD2. Germline assignment: CDR1 SQVTM and CDR2 ANQGSEA. The CDR3 has 12 amino acids. The J segment lost 2 bases and the V segment lost 6 bases, leaving 2 bases of the junction unmatched. CDR3 protein: CSVGLDQETQYF. The DNA of the CDR3 is TGCAGCGTGGGACTAGATCAAGAGACCCAGTACTTC.

V is TRBV7-2 and J is TRBJ2-1, with 9 positions matching TRBD1. Germline assignment: CDR1 SGHTA and CDR2 FQGNSA. This CDR3 contains 13 residues. The V segment lost 1 base and the J segment 14 bases; nucleotides outside the gene matches: 6. In nucleotides, the CDR3 is TGTGCCAGCAGCTTAGATTGGGACAGGGCGGAGTTCTTC. This translates into CASSLDWDRAEFF.

The chain links TRBV6-7 to TRBJ2-2, with D possibly being TRBD1 (6 bases). TRBV6-7 is noted as an ORF with a role that remains uncertain. CDR3 length equals 23 residues. Trimming shortened V by 0 bases and J by 5 bases, and 34 bases separated the two germline ends. CDR3 bases: TGTGCCAGCAGTTACTCGATCGTGTCCCAAAGGTCACCCGGGACATGTGGGACCGGGGAGCTGTTTTTT. Protein product: CASSYSIVSQRSPGTCGTGELFF.

V gene TRBV3-1 (or the pseudogene TRBV3-2) combines with J gene TRBJ1-2, with no clear D. V lost 2 bases and J lost 0, with 7 bases in between. CDR1 is LGHDT and CDR2 is YNNKEL in the germline V gene (reference sequence). The length of the CDR3 is 14 residues. In DNA, the CDR3 is TGTGCCAGCAGCCAAAGCGGGTCTAACTATGGCTACACCTTC. It is translated as CASSQSGSNYGYTF.

V usage is TRBV6-5 and J usage is TRBJ1-1; weak D call: TRBD1 (6 bases). Trimming took 4 bases from V and 2 from J, leaving 8 bases between them. CDR3 length equals 13 residues. Germline CDR1 MNHEY, CDR2 SVGAGI. The CDR3 is CASSWGTNTEAFF. In DNA, the CDR3 is TGTGCCAGCAGTTGGGGGACAAACACTGAAGCTTTCTTT.

The rearrangement links TRBV2 to TRBJ2-7, with D maybe TRBD1 (5 bases). This CDR3 is 14 amino acids long. V was cut by 8 bases and J by 3 bases, with 17 bases left in between. From germline, CDR1 is SNHLY and CDR2 FYNNEI. The CDR3 DNA is TGTGCCAGCGGTAGGACATACCTGAACTACGAGCAGTACTTC. Its translation: CASGRTYLNYEQYF.

This chain connects TRBV6-5 to TRBJ2-1; 10 bases are shared with TRBD2. The trim removed 2 bases at V and 8 bases at J, leaving 6 bases unmatched. Germline lookup yields CDR1 MNHEY and CDR2 SVGAGI. CDR3 length equals 15 residues. This CDR3 is CASSYGLAGVDEQFF. The CDR3 nucleotides read TGTGCCAGCAGTTACGGGCTAGCGGGAGTGGATGAGCAGTTCTTC.

This chain joins TRBV4-1 and TRBJ1-4; 10 bases agree with TRBD1. Trimming took 3 bases from V and 7 from J; bases not matched to a gene: 5. This CDR3 has 15 amino acids. Germline assignment: CDR1 MGHRA and CDR2 YSYEKL. Here the CDR3 reads CASSQLGTGVEKLFF. CDR3 nucleotide sequence: TGCGCCAGCAGCCAGCTTGGGACAGGGGTTGAAAAACTGTTTTTT.

This chain uses TRBV6-5 with TRBJ1-1, with a possible D match to TRBD1 (5 bases). The V gene's germline CDR1 is MNHEY and CDR2 SVGAGI. The V and J ends lost 10 bases and 5 bases respectively, with 14 bases between them. CDR3 length: 12 residues. The CDR3 spells CATLGGKTEAFF. The DNA of the CDR3 is TGTGCCACACTGGGGGGGAAAACTGAAGCTTTCTTT.

The table lists this clone with a count of one. The CDR3 DNA sequence: TGCGCCAGCAGCTTAACCTGGACAGCCCAAGAGACCCAGTACTTC. Translated, it gives CASSLTWTAQETQYF. The rearrangement links TRBV4-1 to TRBJ2-5, with D maybe TRBD1 (6 bases). The germline V and J ends were trimmed by 5 bases and 1 base, with 14 bases remaining between them. Germline CDR1 reads MGHRA; CDR2 reads YSYEKL. This CDR3 region has 15 residues.

The genes are TRBV7-9 and TRBJ2-1; tentatively, D is TRBD2 (5 bases). The CDR3 is 14 residues long. V lost 5 bases and J lost 6, with 14 bases in between. From germline, CDR1 is SEHNR and CDR2 FQNEAQ (reference sequence). This CDR3 reads CASSQILGSNEQFF. CDR3 in DNA: TGTGCCAGCAGCCAGATTCTGGGGAGCAATGAGCAGTTCTTC.

The J gene is TRBJ1-5, the V gene TRBV28; D remains unclear. V shed 2 bases and J shed 5 bases, with 13 bases lying between them. The CDR3 loop spans 15 amino acids. The V gene's germline CDR1 is MDHEN and CDR2 SYDVKM. CDR3 protein: CASSLGRTGYQPQHF. The DNA for the CDR3 is TGTGCCAGCAGTTTAGGACGGACTGGCTATCAGCCCCAGCATTTT.

The genes are TRBV6-5 and TRBJ2-7; TRBD2 aligns across 12 bases. The germline V gene has CDR1 MNHEY and CDR2 SVGAGI. The J segment lost 6 bases and the V segment lost 0 bases, leaving 0 bases of the junction unmatched. This CDR3 has 14 residues. The CDR3 protein is CASSYSGLAGEQYF. The CDR3 region has the DNA TGTGCCAGCAGTTACTCGGGACTAGCGGGCGAGCAGTACTTC.

V and J are TRBV24-1 and TRBJ2-5, with D maybe TRBD2 (6 bases). Looked up from germline, CDR1 is KGHDR and CDR2 is SFDVKD. The germline V and J ends were trimmed by 6 bases and 2 bases, with 12 bases remaining between them. The CDR3 has 14 residues. The CDR3 protein is CATSLGGIQETQYF. The CDR3 DNA follows: TGTGCCACCAGTTTGGGAGGTATTCAAGAGACCCAGTACTTC.

Only a few counts were recorded for this clone. This rearrangement joins TRBV6-5 to TRBJ2-3; 8 bases match TRBD2. V gave up 5 bases and J gave up 0 bases; unmatched junction bases: 4. The CDR3 extends over 15 amino acids. CDR1 is MNHEY, CDR2 SVGAGI, per germline. The CDR3 sequence is CASSLTSESTDTQYF. The CDR3, as DNA: TGTGCCAGCAGTCTGACTAGCGAAAGCACAGATACGCAGTATTTT.

This clone was seen just once. J is TRBJ1-3 and V is TRBV2; D is uncertain. The germline gives CDR1 SNHLY, CDR2 FYNNEI. V lost 8 bases, J lost 4 bases, and 9 bases lay in between. The CDR3 runs 12 residues. CDR3 sequence reads: CASVQAGNTIYF. Here the CDR3 DNA reads TGTGCCAGCGTCCAGGCCGGAAACACCATATATTTT.

The chain has TRBV29-1 and TRBJ1-5; 7 bases line up with TRBD1. The V gene's germline CDR1 is SQVTM and CDR2 ANQGSEA. The trim removed 4 bases at V and 2 bases at J, leaving 5 bases unmatched. The CDR3 consists of 14 residues. The CDR3 coding sequence is TGCAGCGTTGTGGAAGGGACAGGCAATCAGCCCCAGCATTTT. Residues: CSVVEGTGNQPQHF. The full variable domain, its missing parts supplied by reference TRBV29-1 and TRBJ1-5, is SAVISQKPSRDICQRGTSLTIQCQVDSQVTMMFWYRQQPGQSLTLIATANQGSEATYESGFVIDKFPISRPNLTFSTLTVSNMSPEDSSIYLCSVVEGTGNQPQHFGDGTRLSIL.

This clone appeared a single time. V usage is TRBV5-5 and J usage is TRBJ1-2; 7 bases are shared with TRBD1. Per the germline V gene, CDR1 is SGHKS and CDR2 is YYEKEE (reference sequence). Unmatched junction bases numbered 8, after V lost 2 bases and J lost 4 bases. The CDR3 is made up of 15 amino acids. CDR3 protein: CASSFGDSQVYGYTF. The CDR3 DNA follows: TGTGCCAGCAGCTTCGGGGACAGTCAAGTCTATGGCTACACCTTC.

The chain has TRBV29-1 and TRBJ2-7; 7 nucleotides agree with TRBD1. V shed 5 bases, J shed 1 base, and the junction held 5 bases outside the gene matches. This CDR3 is 13 amino acids long. Germline values: CDR1 SQVTM, CDR2 ANQGSEA. The CDR3 spells CSVQRQGSYEQYF. The CDR3 DNA follows: TGCAGCGTTCAGAGACAGGGATCCTACGAGCAGTACTTC.

This clone appeared a few times. This sequence joins TRBV18 and TRBJ1-3; D call uncertain. There are 18 residues in the CDR3. The V end lost 5 bases, the J end lost 1 base, and 21 bases lay between the germline ends. Germline V CDR1 and CDR2: KGHSH, LQKENI. The CDR3 DNA reads as TGTGCCAGCTCAGGAAAGGGATCCGGGGAGACTTCTGGAAACACCATATATTTT. Its translation is CASSGKGSGETSGNTIYF.

In its sample, this clone was seen once. V usage is TRBV5-1 and J usage is TRBJ2-7; 7 bases agree with TRBD1. V trimming: 4 bases; J trimming: 3 bases; junction bases outside the gene matches: 7. Germline V lookup: CDR1 SGHRS, CDR2 YFSETQ. The CDR3 loop spans 14 amino acids. CDR3 sequence reads: CASSPGQADYEQYF. The CDR3 bases are TGCGCCAGCAGCCCCGGACAGGCTGACTACGAGCAGTACTTC.

J is TRBJ1-1 and V is TRBV28, with D perhaps matching TRBD1 (5 bases). Germline V gene data show CDR1 as MDHEN and CDR2 as SYDVKM. The V end lost 6 bases, the J end lost 0 bases, and 26 bases lay between the germline ends. This CDR3 is built from 19 residues. The CDR3 bases are TGTGCCAGCAGCCTCTTAAGCCCGGGTCCCGGGGGTATGAACACTGAAGCTTTCTTT. Residues: CASSLLSPGPGGMNTEAFF.

The chain carries TRBV7-3 and TRBJ1-5, with a weak D call TRBD1 (5 bases). V was cut by 4 bases and J by 3 bases, with 16 bases left in between. The length of the CDR3 is 16 residues. The germline CDR1 and CDR2 sequences are SGHTA and FQGTGA. CDR3 sequence: CASSSRRGDYNQPQHF. As DNA, the CDR3 is TGTGCCAGCAGCTCCCGCCGGGGGGATTACAATCAGCCCCAGCATTTT.